This T cell receptor (beta chain) was captured in a study of blood T cells in healthy people across ages. The CDR3 is 16 amino acids. In germline, CDR1 is SEHNR, CDR2 FQNEAQ (reference sequence). V was clipped by 5 bases and J by 12 bases; unmatched bases: 17. This clonotype has more than one count but fewer than ten. Primed by a sample-barcoded 5' primer and a J-beta primer mix, a second PCR proceeded for 7 to 11 cycles. From the 5' RACE reads, TCRdb called clonotypes with MiXCR, one entry per CDR3 protein. The table shows around 1,000,000 distinct CDR3 sequences, with approximately 26% occurring only once. Separately, the same data were catalogued under a study of T cells of mothers and their children.

The chain uses TRBV7-9 and TRBJ2-1, with TRBD1 matching over 9 bases. The sample was blood. This receptor was taken from a girl between 2 and 10 years old in good health. CDR3 loop: CASSDIKGPQTGGQFF. DNA of the CDR3: TGTGCCAGCAGCGACATCAAGGGTCCCCAGACAGGGGGGCAGTTCTTC.